This T cell receptor (beta chain) stems from a study of cytomegalovirus exposure and HLA in healthy donors. Study-level points and caveats: The authors reported that TCR beta sequences could predict HLA-A and HLA-B alleles. These predictions were accurate for most subjects in the first cohort.

PCR involved 60 Vbeta and 13 Jbeta primers. Measured with immunoSEQ multiplex PCR; TCRdb has only the in-frame clones, and not every one. The sample holds tens of thousands of clones, 65% seen once. Turning to this clone: The antigen remains unidentified.

This CDR3 is 17 amino acids long. Germline V gene data show CDR1 as SEHNR and CDR2 as FQNEAQ (reference sequence). V shed 4 bases and J 1 base; nucleotides not matched to a gene: 7. This receptor was obtained from a woman aged 45-60 years in good health and CMV-seropositive. The chain links TRBV7-9 to TRBJ1-4; 9 bases are a match to TRBD1. The sequenced sample was PBMCs. CDR3 amino acids: CASSSPGQGRTNEKLFF. CDR3 DNA: TGTGCCAGCAGCTCCCCGGGACAGGGCCGAACTAATGAAAAACTGTTTTTT. The variable domain in full, completed from reference TRBV7-9 and TRBJ1-4, reads DTGVSQNPRHKITKRGQNVTFRCDPISEHNRLYWYRQTLGQGPEFLTYFQNEAQLEKSRLLSDRFSAERPKGSFSTLEIQRTEQGDSAMYLCASSSPGQGRTNEKLFFGSGTQLSVL.